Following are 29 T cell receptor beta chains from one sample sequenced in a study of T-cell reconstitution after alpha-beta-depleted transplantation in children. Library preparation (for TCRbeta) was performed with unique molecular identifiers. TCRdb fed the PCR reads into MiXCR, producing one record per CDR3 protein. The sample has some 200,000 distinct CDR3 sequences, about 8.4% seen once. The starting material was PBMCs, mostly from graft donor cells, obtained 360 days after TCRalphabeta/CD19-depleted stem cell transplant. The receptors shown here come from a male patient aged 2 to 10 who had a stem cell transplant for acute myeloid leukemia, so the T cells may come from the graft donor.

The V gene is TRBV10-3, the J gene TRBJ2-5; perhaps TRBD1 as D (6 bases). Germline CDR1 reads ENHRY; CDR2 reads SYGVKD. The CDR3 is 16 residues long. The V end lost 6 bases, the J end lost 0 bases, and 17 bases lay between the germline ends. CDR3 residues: CAISLGTNMYQETQYF. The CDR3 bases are TGTGCCATCAGCCTCGGGACAAATATGTACCAAGAGACCCAGTACTTC.

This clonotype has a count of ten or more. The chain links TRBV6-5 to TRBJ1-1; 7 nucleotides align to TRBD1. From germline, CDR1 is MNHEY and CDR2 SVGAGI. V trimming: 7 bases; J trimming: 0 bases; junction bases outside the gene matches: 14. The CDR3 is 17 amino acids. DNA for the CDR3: TGTGCCAGCATTCCAGGGGGGACGCAGATAATGAACACTGAAGCTTTCTTT. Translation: CASIPGGTQIMNTEAFF.

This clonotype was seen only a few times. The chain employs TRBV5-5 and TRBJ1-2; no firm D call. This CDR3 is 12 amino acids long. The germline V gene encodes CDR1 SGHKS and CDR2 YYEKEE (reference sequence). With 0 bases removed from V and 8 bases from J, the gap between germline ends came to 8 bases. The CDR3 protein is CASSLVPEGYTF. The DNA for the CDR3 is TGTGCCAGCAGCTTGGTTCCGGAGGGCTACACCTTC.

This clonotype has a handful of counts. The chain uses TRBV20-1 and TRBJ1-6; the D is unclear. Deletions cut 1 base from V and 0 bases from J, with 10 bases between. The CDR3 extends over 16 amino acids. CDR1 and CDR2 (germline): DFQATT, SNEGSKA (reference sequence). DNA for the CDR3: TGCAGTGCTAGAGTCACCCAGAGCTCCTATAATTCACCCCTCCACTTT. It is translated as CSARVTQSSYNSPLHF.

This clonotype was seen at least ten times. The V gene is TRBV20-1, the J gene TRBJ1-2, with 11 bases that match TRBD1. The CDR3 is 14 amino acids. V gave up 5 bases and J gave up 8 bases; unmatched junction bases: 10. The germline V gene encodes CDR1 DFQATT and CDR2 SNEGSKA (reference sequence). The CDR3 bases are TGCAGTGCTCCTAGGACAGGGGGCGACTGGGGCTACACCTTC. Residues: CSAPRTGGDWGYTF.

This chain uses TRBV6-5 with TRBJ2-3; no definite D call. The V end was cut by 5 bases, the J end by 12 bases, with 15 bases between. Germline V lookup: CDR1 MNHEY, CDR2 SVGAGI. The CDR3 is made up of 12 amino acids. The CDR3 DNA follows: TGTGCCAGCAGTACCTCCCGTGGCAGCCAGTATTTT. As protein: CASSTSRGSQYF.

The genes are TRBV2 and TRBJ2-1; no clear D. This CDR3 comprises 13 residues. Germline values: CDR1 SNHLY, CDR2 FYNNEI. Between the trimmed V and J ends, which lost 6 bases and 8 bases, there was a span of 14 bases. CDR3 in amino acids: CASSGRVGHEQFF. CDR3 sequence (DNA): TGTGCCAGCAGCGGTAGGGTTGGGCATGAGCAGTTCTTC.

Written as DNA, the CDR3 is TGCGCCAGCAGCTCAACGAACAGGGGCTCCTACGAGCAGTACTTC. It specifies CASSSTNRGSYEQYF. The chain carries TRBV5-1 and TRBJ2-7, with 7 nucleotides matching TRBD1. CDR1 and CDR2 (germline): SGHRS, YFSETQ. The CDR3 spans 15 residues. V lost 3 bases to trimming and J lost 0 bases; unmatched junction nucleotides: 6.

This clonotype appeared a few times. This chain's CDR3 is CASSRWATSNQPQHF. DNA for the CDR3: TGTGCCAGTAGTAGGTGGGCAACCTCCAATCAGCCCCAGCATTTT. V usage is TRBV19 and J usage is TRBJ1-5; D ambiguous. CDR1 LNHDA and CDR2 SQIVND come from the germline V gene (reference sequence). V lost 4 bases and J 3 bases, leaving 13 bases between the germline ends. CDR3 length: 15 residues.

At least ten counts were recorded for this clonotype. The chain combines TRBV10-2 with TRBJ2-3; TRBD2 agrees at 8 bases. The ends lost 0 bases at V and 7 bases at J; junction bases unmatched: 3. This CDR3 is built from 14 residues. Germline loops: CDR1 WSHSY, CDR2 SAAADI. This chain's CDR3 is CASSESSGVHTQYF. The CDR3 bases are TGCGCCAGCAGTGAGTCTAGCGGGGTTCATACGCAGTATTTT.

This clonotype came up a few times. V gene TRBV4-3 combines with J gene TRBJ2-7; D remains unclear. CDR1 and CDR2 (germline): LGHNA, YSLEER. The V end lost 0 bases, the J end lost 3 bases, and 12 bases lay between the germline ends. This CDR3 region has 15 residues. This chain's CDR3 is CASSQDRTAHYEQYF. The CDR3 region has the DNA TGCGCCAGCAGCCAAGATCGGACGGCCCACTACGAGCAGTACTTC.

The CDR3 spells CASSPRLKAGPGTDTQYF. DNA for the CDR3: TGTGCCAGCAGCCCTAGACTGAAAGCGGGTCCAGGCACAGATACGCAGTATTTT. This chain links TRBV12-3 or TRBV12-4 with TRBJ2-3, with D possibly being TRBD2 (6 bases). Trimming cost V 6 bases and J 1 base, with 23 bases left between them. The CDR3 extends over 18 amino acids.

The DNA of the CDR3 is TGTGCCAGCAGCTTCGTATCGGATGAGCAGTTCTTC. Protein: CASSFVSDEQFF. The chain joins TRBV7-2 to TRBJ2-1; D not certain. This CDR3 spans 12 amino acids. The V and J ends lost 3 bases and 8 bases respectively, with 8 bases between them. CDR1 SGHTA and CDR2 FQGNSA come from the germline V gene.

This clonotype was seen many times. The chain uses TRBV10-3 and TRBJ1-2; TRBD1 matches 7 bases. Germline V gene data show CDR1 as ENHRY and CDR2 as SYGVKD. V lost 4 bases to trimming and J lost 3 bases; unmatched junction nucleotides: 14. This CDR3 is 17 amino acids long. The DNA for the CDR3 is TGTGCCATCAGTGGTTGGGGCAGGGGGAAGTCGGACTATGGCTACACCTTC. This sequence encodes CAISGWGRGKSDYGYTF.

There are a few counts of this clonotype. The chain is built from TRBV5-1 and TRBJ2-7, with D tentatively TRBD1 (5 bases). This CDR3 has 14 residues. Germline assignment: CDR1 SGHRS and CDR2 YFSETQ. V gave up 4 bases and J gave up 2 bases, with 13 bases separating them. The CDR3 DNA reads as TGCGCCAGCAGCGTTCAGGGTGGTCCCTACGAGCAGTACTTC. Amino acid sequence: CASSVQGGPYEQYF. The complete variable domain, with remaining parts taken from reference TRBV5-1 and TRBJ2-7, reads KAGVTQTPRYLIKTRGQQVTLSCSPISGHRSVSWYQQTPGQGLQFLFEYFSETQRNKGNFPGRFSGRQFSNSRSEMNVSTLELGDSALYLCASSVQGGPYEQYFGPGTRLTVT.

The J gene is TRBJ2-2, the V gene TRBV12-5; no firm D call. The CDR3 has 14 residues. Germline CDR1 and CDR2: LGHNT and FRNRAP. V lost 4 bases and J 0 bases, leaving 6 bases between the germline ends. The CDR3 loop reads CASGSKTNTGELFF. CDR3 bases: TGTGCTAGTGGTTCGAAAACGAACACCGGGGAGCTGTTTTTT.

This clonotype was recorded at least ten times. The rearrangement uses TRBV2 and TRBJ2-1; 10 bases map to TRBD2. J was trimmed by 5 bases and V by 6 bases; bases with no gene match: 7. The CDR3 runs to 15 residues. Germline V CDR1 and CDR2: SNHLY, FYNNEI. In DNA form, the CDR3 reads TGTGCCAGCAGCTTCGGACTAGCGGCAGACAATGAGCAGTTCTTC. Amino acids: CASSFGLAADNEQFF.

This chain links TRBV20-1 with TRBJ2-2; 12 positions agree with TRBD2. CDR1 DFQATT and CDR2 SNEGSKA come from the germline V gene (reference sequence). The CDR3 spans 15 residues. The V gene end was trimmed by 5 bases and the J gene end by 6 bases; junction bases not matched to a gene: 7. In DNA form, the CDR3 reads TGCAGTGCTTCTCCAGGGACTAGCGGGCCCGGGGAGCTGTTTTTT. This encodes CSASPGTSGPGELFF.

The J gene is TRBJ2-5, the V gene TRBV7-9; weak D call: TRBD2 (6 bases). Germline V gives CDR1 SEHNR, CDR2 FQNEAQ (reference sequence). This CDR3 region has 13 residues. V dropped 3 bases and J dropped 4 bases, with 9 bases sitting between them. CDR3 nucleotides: TGTGCCAGCAGCTTCTTCGGGGGAGAGACCCAGTACTTC. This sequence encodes CASSFFGGETQYF.

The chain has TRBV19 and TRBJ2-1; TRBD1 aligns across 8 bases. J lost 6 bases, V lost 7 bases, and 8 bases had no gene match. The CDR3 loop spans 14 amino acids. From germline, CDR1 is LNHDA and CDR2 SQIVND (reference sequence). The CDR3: CASKTGTGSNEQFF. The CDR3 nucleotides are TGTGCCAGTAAGACCGGGACAGGCTCCAATGAGCAGTTCTTC.

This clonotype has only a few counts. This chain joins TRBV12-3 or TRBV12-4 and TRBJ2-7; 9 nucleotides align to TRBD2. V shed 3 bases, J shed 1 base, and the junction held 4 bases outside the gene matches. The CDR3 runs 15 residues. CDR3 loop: CASSFSGSGSYEQYF. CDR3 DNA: TGTGCCAGCAGTTTTAGCGGGAGTGGTTCCTACGAGCAGTACTTC.

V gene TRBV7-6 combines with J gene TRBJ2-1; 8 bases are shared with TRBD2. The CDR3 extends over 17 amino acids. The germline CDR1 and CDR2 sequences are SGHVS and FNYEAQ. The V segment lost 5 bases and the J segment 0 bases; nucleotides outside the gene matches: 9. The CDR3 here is CASSLTRGTSSYNEQFF. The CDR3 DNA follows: TGTGCCAGCAGCCTTACGCGGGGGACTAGCTCCTACAATGAGCAGTTCTTC.

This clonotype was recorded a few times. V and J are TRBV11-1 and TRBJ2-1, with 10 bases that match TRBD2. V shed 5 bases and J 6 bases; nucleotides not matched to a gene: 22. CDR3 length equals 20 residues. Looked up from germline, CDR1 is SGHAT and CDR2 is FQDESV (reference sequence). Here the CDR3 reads CASSPTKLAGSAGVGNEQFF. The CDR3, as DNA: TGTGCCAGCAGCCCTACAAAACTAGCGGGGTCTGCGGGAGTTGGCAATGAGCAGTTCTTC.

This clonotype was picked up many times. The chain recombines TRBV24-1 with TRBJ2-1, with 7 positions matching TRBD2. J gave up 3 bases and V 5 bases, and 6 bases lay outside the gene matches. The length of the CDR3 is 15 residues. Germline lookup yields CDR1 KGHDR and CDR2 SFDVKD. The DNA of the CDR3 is TGTGCCACCAGTGTAAGTCGGGGGGACTACAATGAGCAGTTCTTC. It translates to CATSVSRGDYNEQFF.

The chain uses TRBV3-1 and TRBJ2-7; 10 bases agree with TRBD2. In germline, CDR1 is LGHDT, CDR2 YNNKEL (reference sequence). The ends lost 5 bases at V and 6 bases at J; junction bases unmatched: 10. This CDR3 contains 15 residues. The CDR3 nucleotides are TGTGCCAGCAGCTACCTAGCGGGAGATGTTGCCGAGCAGTACTTC. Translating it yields CASSYLAGDVAEQYF.

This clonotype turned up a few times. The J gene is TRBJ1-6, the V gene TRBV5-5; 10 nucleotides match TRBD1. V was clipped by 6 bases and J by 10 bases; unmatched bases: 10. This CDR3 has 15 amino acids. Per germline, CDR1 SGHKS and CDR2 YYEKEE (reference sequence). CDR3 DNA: TGTGCCAGCACCGTGAAGGGGACAGGGGTCTCACCCCTCCACTTT. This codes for CASTVKGTGVSPLHF.

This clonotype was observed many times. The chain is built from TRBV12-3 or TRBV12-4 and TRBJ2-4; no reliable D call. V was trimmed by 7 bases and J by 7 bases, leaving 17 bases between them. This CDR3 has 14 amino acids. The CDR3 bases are TGTGCCAGCAAATCGGGCAGAGCAAGGAACATTCAGTACTTC. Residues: CASKSGRARNIQYF.

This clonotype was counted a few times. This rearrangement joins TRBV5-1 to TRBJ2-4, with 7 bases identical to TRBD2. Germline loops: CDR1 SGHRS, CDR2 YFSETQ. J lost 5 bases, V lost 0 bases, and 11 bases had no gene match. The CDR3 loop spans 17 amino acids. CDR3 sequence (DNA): TGCGCCAGCAGCTTGGCCGGCGCGGGAGTCCCCCAAAACATTCAGTACTTC. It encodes CASSLAGAGVPQNIQYF. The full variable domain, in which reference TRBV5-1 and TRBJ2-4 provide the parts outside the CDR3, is KAGVTQTPRYLIKTRGQQVTLSCSPISGHRSVSWYQQTPGQGLQFLFEYFSETQRNKGNFPGRFSGRQFSNSRSEMNVSTLELGDSALYLCASSLAGAGVPQNIQYFGAGTRLSVL.

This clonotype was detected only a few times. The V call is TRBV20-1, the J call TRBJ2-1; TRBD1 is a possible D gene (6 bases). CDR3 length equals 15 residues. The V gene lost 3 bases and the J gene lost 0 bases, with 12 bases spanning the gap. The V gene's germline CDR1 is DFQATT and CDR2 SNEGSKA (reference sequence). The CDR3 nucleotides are TGCAGTGCTAGTGGGGTGGGGGCCTCCTACAATGAGCAGTTCTTC. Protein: CSASGVGASYNEQFF.